This T cell receptor beta chain came from a study of identical twins. The study, taken as a whole, reports: Twins' excess sharing was less marked for out-of-frame beta sequences. In cord blood, abundant beta clonotypes had fewer insertions; memory showed no trend.

Only healthy Caucasians were included as donors. A note on this clonotype: What it binds is not known.

With template switching, a universal primer site was added, and the cDNA carried unique molecular identifiers. TCRdb redid the calling of the 5' RACE reads with MiXCR, one entry per CDR3 protein. In the table there are around 340,000 distinct CDR3 sequences, roughly 9% of which are singletons. The V gene lost 4 bases and the J gene lost 3 bases, with 19 bases spanning the gap. The CDR3 is made up of 16 amino acids. The V gene's germline CDR1 is SNHLY and CDR2 FYNNEI. This TCR derives from a woman between 45 and 65 years old in good health. V usage is TRBV2 and J usage is TRBJ2-7; possibly TRBD1 for D (5 bases). The sequenced sample was naive T cells sorted from blood. The CDR3, as DNA: TGTGCCAGCAGTGGGCCAACAGGCGGATCCCTCTACGAGCAGTACTTC. Amino acids: CASSGPTGGSLYEQYF.